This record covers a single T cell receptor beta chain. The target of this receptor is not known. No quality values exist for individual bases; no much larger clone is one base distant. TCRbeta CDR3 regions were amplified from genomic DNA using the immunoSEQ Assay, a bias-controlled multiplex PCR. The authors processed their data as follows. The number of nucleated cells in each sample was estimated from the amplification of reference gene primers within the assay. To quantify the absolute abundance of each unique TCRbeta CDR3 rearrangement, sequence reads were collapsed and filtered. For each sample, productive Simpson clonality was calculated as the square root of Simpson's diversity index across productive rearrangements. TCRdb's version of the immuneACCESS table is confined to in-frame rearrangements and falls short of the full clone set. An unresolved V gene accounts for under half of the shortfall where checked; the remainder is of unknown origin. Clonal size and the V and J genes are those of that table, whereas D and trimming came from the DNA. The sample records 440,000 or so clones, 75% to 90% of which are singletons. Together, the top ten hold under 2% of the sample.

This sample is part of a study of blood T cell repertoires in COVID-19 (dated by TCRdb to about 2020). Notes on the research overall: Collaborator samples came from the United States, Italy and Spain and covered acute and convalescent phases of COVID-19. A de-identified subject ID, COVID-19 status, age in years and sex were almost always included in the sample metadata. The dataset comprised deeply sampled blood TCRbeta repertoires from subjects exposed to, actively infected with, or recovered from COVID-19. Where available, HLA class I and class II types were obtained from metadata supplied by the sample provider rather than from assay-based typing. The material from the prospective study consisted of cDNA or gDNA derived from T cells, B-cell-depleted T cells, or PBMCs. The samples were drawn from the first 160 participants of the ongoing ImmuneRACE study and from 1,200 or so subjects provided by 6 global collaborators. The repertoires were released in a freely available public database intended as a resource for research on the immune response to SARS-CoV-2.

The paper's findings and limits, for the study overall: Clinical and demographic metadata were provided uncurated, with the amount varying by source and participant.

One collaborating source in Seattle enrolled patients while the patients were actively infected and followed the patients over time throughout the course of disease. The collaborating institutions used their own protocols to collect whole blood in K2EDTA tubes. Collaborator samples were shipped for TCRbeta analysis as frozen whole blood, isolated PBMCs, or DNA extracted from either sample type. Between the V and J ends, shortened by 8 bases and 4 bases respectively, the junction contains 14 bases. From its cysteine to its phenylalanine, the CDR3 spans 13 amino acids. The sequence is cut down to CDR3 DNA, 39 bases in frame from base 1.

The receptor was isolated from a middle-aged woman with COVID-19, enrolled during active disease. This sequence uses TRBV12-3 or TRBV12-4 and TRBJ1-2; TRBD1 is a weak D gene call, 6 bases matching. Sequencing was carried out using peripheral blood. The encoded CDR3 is CASARRTAYGYTF. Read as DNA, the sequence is TGTGCCAGCGCCCGTCGGACAGCCTATGGCTACACCTTC.